This TCR beta chain was retrieved from a study of T cell responses to AZD1222 COVID-19 vaccine. Regarding the study as a whole: Sampling that yielded the repertoires occurred only after the peak T cell response. Donor demographics were predominantly white British with a female majority; clonal diversity may be underestimated. Spike-wide vaccine-associated CD4 TCRs dominated at 160-218 and 743-854.

Points on this clone: The antigen remains unidentified.

Repertoires were generated with immunoSEQ multiplex PCR, while TCRdb's copy carries only in-frame clones and drops some. The repertoire holds under 150,000 clones, with 91% as singletons. The CDR3 extends over 12 amino acids. Trimming left V 6 bases short and J 3 bases short, with 8 bases between. This clonotype was sampled from an adult in good health. The chain combines TRBV12-3 or TRBV12-4 with TRBJ1-1, with D perhaps matching TRBD1 (6 bases). The material was peripheral blood, obtained on day 0 of AZD1222 vaccination. CDR3 nucleotides: TGTGCCAGCAGACGGACAGACACTGAAGCTTTCTTT. Amino acids: CASRRTDTEAFF.